This T cell receptor (beta chain) was observed in a study of identical twins. Trimming cost V 0 bases and J 0 bases, with 12 bases left between them. The CDR3 extends over 16 amino acids. Looked up from germline, CDR1 is ENHRY and CDR2 is SYGVKD. A universal primer site came from template switching; cDNA carried unique molecular identifiers. TCRdb analysed the 5' RACE reads with MiXCR anew, one entry per CDR3 protein. The data show more than 1.5 million distinct CDR3 sequences, about 31% seen once. The TCR was taken from a newborn girl in good health. This rearrangement joins TRBV10-3 to TRBJ2-7, with D uncertain. Sequencing was done on a sample of cord blood. CDR3: CAISESGLPSSYEQYF. In nucleotides, the CDR3 is TGTGCCATCAGTGAGTCTGGCCTCCCAAGCTCCTACGAGCAGTACTTC.